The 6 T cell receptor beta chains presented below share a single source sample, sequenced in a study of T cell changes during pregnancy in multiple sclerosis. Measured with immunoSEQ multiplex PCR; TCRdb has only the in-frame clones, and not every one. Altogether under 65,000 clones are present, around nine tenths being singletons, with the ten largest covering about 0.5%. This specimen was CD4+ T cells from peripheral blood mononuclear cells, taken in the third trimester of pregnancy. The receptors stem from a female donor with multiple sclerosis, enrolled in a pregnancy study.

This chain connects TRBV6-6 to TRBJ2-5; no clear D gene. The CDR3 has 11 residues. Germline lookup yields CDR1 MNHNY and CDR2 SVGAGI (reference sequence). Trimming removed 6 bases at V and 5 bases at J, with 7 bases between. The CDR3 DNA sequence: TGTGCCAGCAGCTATTTGGAGACCCAGTACTTC. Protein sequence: CASSYLETQYF.

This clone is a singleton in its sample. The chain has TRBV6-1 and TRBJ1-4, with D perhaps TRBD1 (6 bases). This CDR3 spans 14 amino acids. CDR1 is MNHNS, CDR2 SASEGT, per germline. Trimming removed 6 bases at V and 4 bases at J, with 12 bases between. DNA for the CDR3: TGTGCCAGCAGCGAACAGGGCCTTAATGAAAAACTGTTTTTT. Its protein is CASSEQGLNEKLFF.

CDR3 in amino acids: CASSGISGGTDTQYF. CDR3 sequence (DNA): TGTGCCAGTAGCGGGATTTCGGGGGGCACAGATACGCAGTATTTT. The J gene is TRBJ2-3, the V gene TRBV19; D might be TRBD2 (6 bases). The V end was cut by 6 bases, the J end by 1 base, with 14 bases between. Germline values: CDR1 LNHDA, CDR2 SQIVND (reference sequence). This CDR3 comprises 15 residues.

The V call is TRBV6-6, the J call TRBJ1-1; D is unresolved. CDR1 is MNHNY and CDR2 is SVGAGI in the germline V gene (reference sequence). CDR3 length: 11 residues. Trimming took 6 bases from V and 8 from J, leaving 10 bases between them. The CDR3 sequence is CASRRHLEAFF. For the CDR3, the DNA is TGTGCCAGCAGGCGACATTTAGAAGCTTTCTTT.

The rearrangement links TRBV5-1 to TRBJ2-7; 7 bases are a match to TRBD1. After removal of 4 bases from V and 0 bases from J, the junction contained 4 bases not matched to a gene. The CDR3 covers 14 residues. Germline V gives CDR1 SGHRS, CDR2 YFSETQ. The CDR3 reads CASSGDSHSYEQYF. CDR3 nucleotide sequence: TGCGCCAGCAGCGGGGACAGCCACTCCTACGAGCAGTACTTC.

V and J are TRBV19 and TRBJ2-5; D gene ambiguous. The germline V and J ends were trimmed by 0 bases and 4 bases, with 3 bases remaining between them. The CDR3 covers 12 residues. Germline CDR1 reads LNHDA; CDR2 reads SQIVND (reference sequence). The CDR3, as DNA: TGTGCCAGTAGTATAGACTTAGAGACCCAGTACTTC. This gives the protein CASSIDLETQYF.